This is a list of T cell receptor beta chains from one sample in a study of glioma-infiltrating T cells. TCRdb fed the multiplex PCR reads into MiXCR, producing one record per CDR3 protein. Among around 190,000 distinct CDR3 sequences listed, over 30% were seen once. Sequencing was carried out using glioma tissue, nonneoplastic brain tissue, or PBMCs (not recorded which). The receptors derive from a human donor with low-grade glioma or glioblastoma, undergoing nonglioma brain surgery, or in good health (not recorded which). Both conserved end residues are part of each CDR3. A D gene is named only where the DNA matches it firmly. The listing skips clone size in some rows; elsewhere it reads once, few, many or a size class.

D gene | J gene | clone size | V gene | CDR3 DNA | CDR3 protein
. | TRBJ2-3 | many | TRBV27 | TGTGCCAGCAGTTTAGGGCTTACGGAGCAGTATTTT | CASSLGLTEQYF
TRBD2 | TRBJ2-3 | many | TRBV28 | TGTGCCAGCAGCCTTAGACTAGCGGATACGCAGTATTTT | CASSLRLADTQYF
. | TRBJ2-5 | few | TRBV7-9 | TGTGCCAGCAGCATATCGACAGGTCAAGAGACCCAGTACTTC | CASSISTGQETQYF
TRBD2 | TRBJ2-7 | many | TRBV6-1 | TGTGCCAGCAGTCGATCTTTGCGGGGGGGGGGGACCTACGAGCAGTACTTC | CASSRSLRGGGTYEQYF
TRBD2 | TRBJ2-3 | . | TRBV20-1 | TGCAGTGCCACGGTACTAGCGGGAGTTGGGGATACGCAGTATTTT | CSATVLAGVGDTQYF
TRBD1 | TRBJ2-7 | many | TRBV6-2/TRBV6-3 | TGTGCCAGCAGTCACGGACAGGGGTGGCCCTACGAGCAGTACTTC | CASSHGQGWPYEQYF
TRBD1 | TRBJ2-4 | . | TRBV12-3/TRBV12-4 | TGTGCCAGCACCAAAAGGGCAGGGGGAAACATTCAGTACTTC | CASTKRAGGNIQYF
. | TRBJ1-4 | many | TRBV4-3 | TGCGCCAGCAGCCCTACAGGCTTTAATGAAAAACTGTTTTTT | CASSPTGFNEKLFF
. | TRBJ2-7 | many | TRBV7-8 | TGTGCCAGCAGCTTACTGGCAGGGGCTACCTACGAGCAGTACTTC | CASSLLAGATYEQYF
. | TRBJ2-6 | many | TRBV6-2/TRBV6-3 | TGTGCCACAACCACGACAGTCCCGCCTGGGGCCAACGTCCTGACTTTC | CATTTTVPPGANVLTF
. | TRBJ1-5 | many | TRBV7-2 | TGTGCCAGCACCAAAGATCAGCCCCAGCATTTT | CASTKDQPQHF
TRBD2 | TRBJ2-2 | many | TRBV7-2 | TGTGCCAGCCTCCGGACTAGCGGGAGTAACACCGGGGAGCTGTTTTTT | CASLRTSGSNTGELFF
TRBD1 | TRBJ2-1 | many | TRBV6-2/TRBV6-3 | TGTGCCAGCAGCCGGACAGGAAGAGAGCAGTTCTTC | CASSRTGREQFF
. | TRBJ2-7 | . | TRBV6-2/TRBV6-3 | TGTGCCAGCAGTTACTCGGGGGGCCTCGGCGAGCAGTACTTC | CASSYSGGLGEQYF
. | TRBJ2-6 | . | TRBV7-3 | TGTGCCAGCAGCTTAACGGCCCACTCTGGGGCCAACATCCTGACTTTC | CASSLTAHSGANILTF
. | TRBJ1-1 | . | TRBV28 | TGTGCCAGCAGTCTATGGGGAGTCATGAACACTGAAGCTTTCTTT | CASSLWGVMNTEAFF
. | TRBJ2-2 | . | TRBV7-9 | TGTGCCGACAGGCTTCCGAACACCGGGGAGCTGTTTTTT | CADRLPNTGELFF